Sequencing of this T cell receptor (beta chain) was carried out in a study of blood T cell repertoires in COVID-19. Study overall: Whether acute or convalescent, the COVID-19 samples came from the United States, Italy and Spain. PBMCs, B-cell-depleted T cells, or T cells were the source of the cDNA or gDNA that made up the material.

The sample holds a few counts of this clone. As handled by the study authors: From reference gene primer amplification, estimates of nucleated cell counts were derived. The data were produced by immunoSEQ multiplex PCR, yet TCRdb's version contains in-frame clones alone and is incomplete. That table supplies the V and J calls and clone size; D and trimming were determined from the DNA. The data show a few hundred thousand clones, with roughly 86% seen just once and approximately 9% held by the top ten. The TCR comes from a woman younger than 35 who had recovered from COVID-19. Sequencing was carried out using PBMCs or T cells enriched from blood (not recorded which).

Here the CDR3 DNA reads TGCGCCAGCAGCCACGACGGGGGAGGTTCACCCCTCCACTTT. Its protein product is CASSHDGGGSPLHF. The J gene is TRBJ1-6, the V gene TRBV5-1, with D tentatively TRBD1 (5 bases). The CDR3 totals 14 residues. Germline V gives CDR1 SGHRS, CDR2 YFSETQ. V lost 4 bases, J lost 9 bases, and 14 bases lay in between.